Below are 15 T cell receptor beta chains sequenced from a single sample in a study of T cell changes during pregnancy in multiple sclerosis. Using immunoSEQ multiplex PCR, the repertoire was profiled, and TCRdb retains in-frame clones only, with some absent. The repertoire consists of fewer than 75,000 clones, with about 91% occurring once and the leading ten covering less than 6%. The input for sequencing was CD8+ T cells from peripheral blood mononuclear cells, taken before pregnancy. The receptor source for this set is a female donor with multiple sclerosis, enrolled in a pregnancy study.

The V and J genes are TRBV13 and TRBJ1-2; TRBD1 matches at 10 bases. Germline V lookup: CDR1 PRHDT, CDR2 FYEKMQ (reference sequence). Trimming took 4 bases from V and 3 from J; bases not matched to a gene: 5. The CDR3 runs 15 residues. CDR3 coding DNA: TGTGCCAGCAGCTCGTTGACAGGGGGCGACTATGGCTACACCTTC. Translating it yields CASSSLTGGDYGYTF.

This clone appeared a single time. This sequence joins TRBV6-5 and TRBJ1-5; D is perhaps TRBD1 (5 bases). Germline values: CDR1 MNHEY, CDR2 SVGAGI. This CDR3 has 15 residues. Deletions cut 1 base from V and 1 base from J, with 8 bases between. CDR3 loop: CASSYLGGSNQPQHF. CDR3 bases: TGTGCCAGCAGTTACTTGGGGGGGAGCAATCAGCCCCAGCATTTT.

This clone was observed once. The V gene is TRBV9, the J gene TRBJ2-5, with D unclear. Trimming cost V 0 bases and J 3 bases, with 9 bases left between them. This CDR3 region has 14 residues. Germline CDR1 SGDLS, CDR2 YYNGEE. This CDR3 is CASSVDPGEETQYF. The CDR3 region has the DNA TGTGCCAGCAGCGTAGACCCCGGTGAAGAGACCCAGTACTTC.

The chain uses TRBV6-4 and TRBJ1-2; D possibly corresponds to TRBD1 (5 bases). The CDR3 consists of 13 residues. Trimming shortened V by 0 bases and J by 3 bases, and 5 bases separated the two germline ends. Germline CDR1 and CDR2: MRHNA and SNTAGT. CDR3: CASSDSGDYGYTF. The DNA for the CDR3 is TGTGCCAGCAGTGACTCAGGGGACTATGGCTACACCTTC.

The chain links TRBV19 to TRBJ2-1; the D is unclear. Trimming cost V 2 bases and J 0 bases, with 5 bases left between them. The CDR3 contains 14 residues. CDR1 and CDR2 from the germline V gene are LNHDA and SQIVND (reference sequence). In nucleotides, the CDR3 is TGTGCCAGTAGTATATCTAGCTCCTACAATGAGCAGTTCTTC. Its translation: CASSISSSYNEQFF.

The gene calls are TRBV5-4 and TRBJ1-1; D not resolved. The length of the CDR3 is 11 residues. From germline, CDR1 is SGHNT and CDR2 YYREEE (reference sequence). V lost 9 bases and J 6 bases, leaving 12 bases between the germline ends. CDR3 residues: CAIVGEAEAFF. The CDR3, as DNA: TGTGCCATCGTCGGGGAAGCTGAAGCTTTCTTT.

The chain is built from TRBV7-3 and TRBJ1-1; the match to TRBD1 covers 9 bases. The CDR3 runs to 13 residues. Germline assignment: CDR1 SGHTA and CDR2 FQGTGA. The J segment lost 7 bases and the V segment lost 6 bases, leaving 6 bases of the junction unmatched. The CDR3 sequence is CASRGQGTGEAFF. Written as DNA, the CDR3 is TGTGCCAGCAGAGGACAGGGGACGGGTGAAGCTTTCTTT.

This chain uses TRBV9 with TRBJ2-5; 14 nucleotides line up with TRBD2. Germline-derived CDR1 and CDR2 are SGDLS and YYNGEE. This CDR3 region has 17 residues. With 6 bases clipped from V and 2 bases from J, the junction kept 9 bases outside the gene matches. CDR3 in DNA: TGTGCCAGCAATCCCGGGACTAGCGGGGGCCTACAAGAGACCCAGTACTTC. Its translation is CASNPGTSGGLQETQYF.

This clone was observed a single time. The rearrangement joins TRBV7-3 to TRBJ1-5; 9 bases fit TRBD1. The CDR3 runs 15 residues. Per germline, CDR1 SGHTA and CDR2 FQGTGA. The V segment lost 5 bases and the J segment 0 bases; nucleotides outside the gene matches: 2. Here the CDR3 DNA reads TGTGCCAGCAGCAAGACAGGGGGTAGCAATCAGCCCCAGCATTTT. Translation gives CASSKTGGSNQPQHF.

The chain is built from TRBV25-1 and TRBJ2-6, with D unclear. Trimming shortened V by 6 bases and J by 2 bases, and 8 bases separated the two germline ends. This CDR3 spans 14 amino acids. Per the germline V gene, CDR1 is MGHDK and CDR2 is SYGVNS. The chain's CDR3 is CASSGPAGANVLTF. The DNA of the CDR3 is TGTGCCAGCAGCGGTCCGGCTGGGGCCAACGTCCTGACTTTC.

J is TRBJ2-7 and V is TRBV29-1; 7 bases align to TRBD1. CDR1 and CDR2 (germline): SQVTM, ANQGSEA. With 7 bases clipped from V and 3 bases from J, the junction kept 6 bases outside the gene matches. This CDR3 comprises 12 residues. The chain's CDR3 is CSGRQGLYEQYF. The CDR3 region has the DNA TGCAGCGGTCGACAGGGCCTCTACGAGCAGTACTTC.

The gene calls are TRBV27 and TRBJ1-4; D is perhaps TRBD1 (6 bases). This CDR3 region has 15 residues. Germline V CDR1 and CDR2: MNHEY, SMNVEV (reference sequence). V dropped 8 bases and J dropped 4 bases, with 17 bases sitting between them. The CDR3 coding sequence is TGTGCCAGCGCAAAAACAGGGTACGGTAATGAAAAACTGTTTTTT. Translated: CASAKTGYGNEKLFF.

The chain links TRBV5-6 to TRBJ2-7; unclear D gene. The CDR3 contains 13 residues. V was clipped by 2 bases and J by 0 bases, with 6 bases between them. CDR1 and CDR2 (germline): SGHDT, YYEEEE. This CDR3 reads CASSFGRSYEQYF. As DNA, the CDR3 is TGTGCCAGCAGCTTCGGTCGCTCCTACGAGCAGTACTTC.

The V gene is TRBV7-9, the J gene TRBJ2-5; 8 bases are a match to TRBD1. The DNA end lines up better with TRBJ2-7; the J call may be wrong. In germline, CDR1 is SEHNR, CDR2 FQNEAQ (reference sequence). This CDR3 has 14 amino acids. The chain's CDR3 is CASTQGAGGYEQYF. The DNA of the CDR3 is TGTGCCAGCACCCAGGGGGCAGGTGGCTACGAGCAGTACTTC.

This clone was seen only a few times. V gene TRBV11-2 combines with J gene TRBJ1-5; TRBD1 is a possible D gene (5 bases). Germline CDR1 is SGHAT and CDR2 is FQNNGV. V lost 5 bases, J lost 5 bases, and 22 bases lay in between. The CDR3 loop spans 17 amino acids. The DNA of the CDR3 is TGTGCCAGCAGCACACGAGGTTTTTGGGGCGGGGATCAGCCCCAGCATTTT. It specifies CASSTRGFWGGDQPQHF.